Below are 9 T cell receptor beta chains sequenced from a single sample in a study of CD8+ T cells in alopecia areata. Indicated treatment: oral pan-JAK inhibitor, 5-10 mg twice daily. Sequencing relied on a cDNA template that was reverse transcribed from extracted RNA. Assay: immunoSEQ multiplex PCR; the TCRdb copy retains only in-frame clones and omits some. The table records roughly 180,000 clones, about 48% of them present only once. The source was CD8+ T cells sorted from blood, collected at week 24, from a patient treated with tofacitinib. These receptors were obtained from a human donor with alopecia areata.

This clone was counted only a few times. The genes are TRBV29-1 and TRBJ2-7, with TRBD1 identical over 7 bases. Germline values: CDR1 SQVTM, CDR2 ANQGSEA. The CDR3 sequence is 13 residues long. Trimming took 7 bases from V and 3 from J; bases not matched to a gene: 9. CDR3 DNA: TGCAGCGCCTCGGGACAGAGACTCTACGAGCAGTACTTC. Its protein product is CSASGQRLYEQYF.

The DNA of the CDR3 is TGTGCCAGCAGCCCTGGGACAGGATACGGGATTAACTATGGCTACACCTTC. Encoded protein: CASSPGTGYGINYGYTF. This chain connects TRBV13 to TRBJ1-2; TRBD1 agrees at 8 bases. Trimming cost V 5 bases and J 1 base; bases outside gene matches: 12. The CDR3 has 17 residues. Germline V gene lookup returns CDR1 PRHDT and CDR2 FYEKMQ (reference sequence).

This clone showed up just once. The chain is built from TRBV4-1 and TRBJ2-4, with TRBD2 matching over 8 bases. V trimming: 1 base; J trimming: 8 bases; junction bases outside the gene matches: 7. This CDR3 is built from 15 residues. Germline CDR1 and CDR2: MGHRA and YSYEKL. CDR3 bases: TGCGCCAGCAGCCAAGGTCCTAGCGGGTGGGACATTCAGTACTTC. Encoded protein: CASSQGPSGWDIQYF.

DNA for the CDR3: TGTGCCAGCAGCGTAGGCCAGGACAACTACGAGCAGTACTTC. Protein sequence: CASSVGQDNYEQYF. The gene calls are TRBV9 and TRBJ2-7; perhaps TRBD1 as D (5 bases). V was trimmed by 0 bases and J by 3 bases, leaving 10 bases between them. CDR1 and CDR2 (germline): SGDLS, YYNGEE. The CDR3 runs to 14 residues.

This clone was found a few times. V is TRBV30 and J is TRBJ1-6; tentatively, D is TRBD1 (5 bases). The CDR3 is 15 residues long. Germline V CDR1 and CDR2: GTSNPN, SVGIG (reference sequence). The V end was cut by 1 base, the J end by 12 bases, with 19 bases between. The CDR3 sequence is CAWSGGSRTPVPLHF. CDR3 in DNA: TGTGCCTGGAGTGGTGGGTCCAGGACACCGGTACCCCTCCACTTT.

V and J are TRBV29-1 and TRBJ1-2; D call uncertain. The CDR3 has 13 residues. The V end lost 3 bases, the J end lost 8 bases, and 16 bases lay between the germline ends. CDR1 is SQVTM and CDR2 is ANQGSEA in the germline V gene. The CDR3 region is CSVDSGRQLGYTF. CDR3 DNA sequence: TGCAGCGTTGACTCGGGCAGGCAGCTGGGCTACACCTTC.

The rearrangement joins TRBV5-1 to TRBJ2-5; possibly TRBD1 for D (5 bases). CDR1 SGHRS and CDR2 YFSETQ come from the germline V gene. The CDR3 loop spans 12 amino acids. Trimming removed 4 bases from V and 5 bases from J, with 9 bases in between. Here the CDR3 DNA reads TGCGCCAGCAGCCAGGGCGAGGAGACCCAGTACTTC. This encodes CASSQGEETQYF.

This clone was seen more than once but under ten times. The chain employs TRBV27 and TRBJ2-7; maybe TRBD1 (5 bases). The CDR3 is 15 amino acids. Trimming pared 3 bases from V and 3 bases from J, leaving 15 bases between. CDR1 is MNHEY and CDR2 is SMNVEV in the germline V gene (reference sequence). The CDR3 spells CASSLRRGGLYEQYF. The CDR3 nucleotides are TGTGCCAGCAGTTTGCGTAGGGGCGGTCTCTACGAGCAGTACTTC.

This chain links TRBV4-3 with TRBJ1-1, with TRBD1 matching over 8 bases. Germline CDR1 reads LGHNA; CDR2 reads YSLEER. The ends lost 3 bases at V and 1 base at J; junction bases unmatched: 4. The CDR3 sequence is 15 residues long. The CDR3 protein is CASSQNRGENTEAFF. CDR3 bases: TGCGCCAGCAGCCAGAACAGGGGGGAGAACACTGAAGCTTTCTTT.